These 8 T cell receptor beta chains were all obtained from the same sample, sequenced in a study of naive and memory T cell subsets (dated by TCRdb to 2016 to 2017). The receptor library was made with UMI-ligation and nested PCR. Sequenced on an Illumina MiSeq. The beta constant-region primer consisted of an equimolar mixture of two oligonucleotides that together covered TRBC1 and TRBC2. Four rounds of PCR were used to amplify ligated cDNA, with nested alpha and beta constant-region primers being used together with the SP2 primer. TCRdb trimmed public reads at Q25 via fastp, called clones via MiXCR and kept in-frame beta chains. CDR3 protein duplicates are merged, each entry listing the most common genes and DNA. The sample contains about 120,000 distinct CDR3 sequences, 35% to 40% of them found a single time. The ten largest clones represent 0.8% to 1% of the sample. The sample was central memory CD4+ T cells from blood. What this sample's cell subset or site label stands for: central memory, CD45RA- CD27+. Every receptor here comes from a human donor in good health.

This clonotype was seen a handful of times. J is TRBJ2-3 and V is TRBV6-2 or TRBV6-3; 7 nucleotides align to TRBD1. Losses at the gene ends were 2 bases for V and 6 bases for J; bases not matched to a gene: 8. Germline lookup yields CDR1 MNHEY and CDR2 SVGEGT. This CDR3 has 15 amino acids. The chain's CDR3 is CASSYEGALADTQYF. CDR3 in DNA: TGTGCCAGCAGTTACGAGGGGGCGCTTGCGGATACGCAGTATTTT.

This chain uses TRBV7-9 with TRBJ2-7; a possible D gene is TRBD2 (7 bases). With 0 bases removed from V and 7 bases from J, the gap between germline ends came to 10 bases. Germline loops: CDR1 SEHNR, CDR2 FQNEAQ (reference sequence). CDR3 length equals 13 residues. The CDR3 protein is CASSLAGGREQYF. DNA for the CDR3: TGTGCCAGCAGCTTAGCCGGGGGGCGAGAGCAGTACTTC.

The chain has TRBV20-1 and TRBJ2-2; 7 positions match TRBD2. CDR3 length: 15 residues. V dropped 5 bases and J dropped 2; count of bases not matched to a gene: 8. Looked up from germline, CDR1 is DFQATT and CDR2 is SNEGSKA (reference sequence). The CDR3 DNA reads TGCAGTGCTCCCCGTGGCGGGAGCAACACCGGGGAGCTGTTTTTT. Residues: CSAPRGGSNTGELFF.

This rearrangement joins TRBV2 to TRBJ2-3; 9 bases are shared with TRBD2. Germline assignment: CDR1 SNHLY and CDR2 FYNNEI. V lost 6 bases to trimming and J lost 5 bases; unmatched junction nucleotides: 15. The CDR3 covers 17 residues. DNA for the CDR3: TGTGCCAGCAGGCTTCCGGGACTAGCCGAACATAGAGATACGCAGTATTTT. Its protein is CASRLPGLAEHRDTQYF.

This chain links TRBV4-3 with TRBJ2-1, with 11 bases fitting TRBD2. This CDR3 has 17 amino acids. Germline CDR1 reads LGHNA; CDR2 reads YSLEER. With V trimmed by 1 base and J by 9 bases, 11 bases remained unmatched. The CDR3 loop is CASSQVVGTSGSTEQFF. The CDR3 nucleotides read TGCGCCAGCAGCCAAGTAGTTGGCACTAGCGGGAGTACTGAGCAGTTCTTC.

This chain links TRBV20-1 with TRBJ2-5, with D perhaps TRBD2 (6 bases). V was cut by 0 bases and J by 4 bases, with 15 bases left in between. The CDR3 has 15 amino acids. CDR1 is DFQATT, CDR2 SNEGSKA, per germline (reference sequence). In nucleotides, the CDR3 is TGCAGTGCTAGAGATCCCCAGGGAGGAGGAGAGACCCAGTACTTC. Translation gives CSARDPQGGGETQYF.

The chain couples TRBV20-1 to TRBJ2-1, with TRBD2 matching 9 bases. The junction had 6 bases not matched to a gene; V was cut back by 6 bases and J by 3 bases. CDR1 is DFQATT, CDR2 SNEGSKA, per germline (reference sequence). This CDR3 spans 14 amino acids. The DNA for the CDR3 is TGCAGTGCCATTAGCGGGGGAATCTACAATGAGCAGTTCTTC. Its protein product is CSAISGGIYNEQFF.

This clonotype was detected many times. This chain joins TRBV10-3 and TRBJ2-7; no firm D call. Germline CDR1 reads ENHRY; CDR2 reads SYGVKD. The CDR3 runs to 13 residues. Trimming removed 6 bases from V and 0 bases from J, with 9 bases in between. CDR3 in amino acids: CAIRNPGSYEQYF. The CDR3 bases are TGTGCCATCAGAAACCCGGGCTCCTACGAGCAGTACTTC.